The clone carrying this T cell receptor (beta chain) has a count of ten or more. The study drew its healthy controls from blood bank volunteers in Maryland, USA. The source of the sample is a study of neurological immune-mediated disorders. The CDR3 consists of 14 residues. V lost 4 bases, J lost 1 base, and 12 bases lay in between. CDR1 and CDR2 (germline): SGHRS, YFSETQ. 5'RACE employing 10-nucleotide random UMIs yielded the cDNA. The output of every sequencing run, over 190 million TCR-beta sequences, came from 15-18 subjects. MiXCR, run by TCRdb on the 5' RACE reads, gives a single entry per CDR3 protein. This table holds 80,000 or so distinct CDR3 sequences, about 9.5% found once.

Sequencing was done on a sample of PBMCs. The origin of this receptor is a man aged 45-60 years in good health. The chain employs TRBV5-1 and TRBJ2-7; no clear D gene. CDR3 sequence: CASSIQSSSYEQYF. The CDR3 nucleotides are TGCGCCAGCAGCATCCAGTCTTCGTCCTACGAGCAGTACTTC.